The rows below give T cell receptor beta chains drawn from one sample of a study of T cell responses to AZD1222 COVID-19 vaccine. Only in-frame clones appear in the TCRdb table, and some are missing; sequencing was by immunoSEQ multiplex PCR. The sample has 80,000 or so clones, nearly 90% seen once. This specimen was peripheral blood, taken on day 0 of AZD1222 vaccination. These receptors all stem from an adult in good health. The CDR3 runs from the conserved cysteine through the conserved F or W. The D gene is left open where the match is weak. Clone size, where shown, is once, few, many, or a class for clones that have expanded.

>.|TRBV9|TRBJ1-1|.
TGTGCCAGCAGCGTAGCGCCAGAAGGGTTTACTGAAGCTTTCTTT
CASSVAPEGFTEAFF
>few|TRBV19|TRBJ2-7|TRBD2
TGTGCCAGTAGTCCTAGACTGGGCGGGAGACAATACGAGCAGTACTTC
CASSPRLGGRQYEQYF
>.|TRBV11-3|TRBJ2-1|.
TGTGCCAGCAGTCCTGCCGGCAGTTCAAATGAGCAGTTCTTC
CASSPAGSSNEQFF
>.|TRBV11-2|TRBJ1-2|.
TGTGCCAGCAGCTTAGCGGGTCAGGGAGCCTATGGCTACACCTTC
CASSLAGQGAYGYTF
>.|TRBV5-6|TRBJ1-3|.
TGTGCCAGCACCCCTTATCGAGGCAGCCTTGGAAACACCATATATTTT
CASTPYRGSLGNTIYF
>few|TRBV6-5|TRBJ1-1|.
TGTGCCAGCAGTTACCTCGGGGACACTGAAGCTTTCTTT
CASSYLGDTEAFF
>.|TRBV4-3|TRBJ1-1|TRBD1
TGCGCCAGCAGACAACAACAGGACAGGGTGAACACTGAAGCTTTCTTT
CASRQQQDRVNTEAFF
>.|TRBV7-6|TRBJ1-3|TRBD1
TGTGCCAGCAGCTTAGGGGGACAGGGGGCGAGAAACACCATATATTTT
CASSLGGQGARNTIYF
>.|TRBV24-1|TRBJ2-3|.
TGTGCCACCAGTCAGTCAGGGAGCGCAGATACGCAGTATTTT
CATSQSGSADTQYF
>few|TRBV7-8|TRBJ1-1|.
TGTGCCAGCAGCTTAGCAGGGGTTACTGAAGCTTTCTTT
CASSLAGVTEAFF
>.|TRBV12-5|TRBJ1-6|.
TGTGCTAGTGAAAGCGGGGACTCACCCCTCCACTTT
CASESGDSPLHF
>.|TRBV9|TRBJ2-3|.
TGTGCCAGCAGCGTCCGCGGAAGCACAGATACGCAGTATTTT
CASSVRGSTDTQYF
>.|TRBV19|TRBJ2-7|.
TGTGCCAGTAGTATGAGCGGTAGAACCTACGAGCAGTACTTC
CASSMSGRTYEQYF
>.|TRBV6-5|TRBJ1-1|.
TGTGCCAGCTCGCGTCTGGGGTCCACTGAAGCTTTCTTT
CASSRLGSTEAFF
>.|TRBV28|TRBJ1-1|TRBD1
TGTGCCAGCAGTCTACACAGGGGGCCCGGCACTGAAGCTTTCTTT
CASSLHRGPGTEAFF
>.|TRBV1|TRBJ2-1|.
TGCACCAGCAGCCAAGATTTTCTCTTTAGGGGGAGCTCCTACAATGAGCAGTTCTTC
CTSSQDFLFRGSSYNEQFF
>.|TRBV30|TRBJ1-5|TRBD1
TGTGCCTGGAGTGTAGGGGACAGGGTTGATCAGCCCCAGCATTTT
CAWSVGDRVDQPQHF
>.|TRBV28|TRBJ1-4|TRBD1
TGTGCCAGCAGCCCACCCCGGACAGGAGGGCGCACTAATGAAAAACTGTTTTTT
CASSPPRTGGRTNEKLFF
>.|TRBV27|TRBJ2-5|TRBD2
TGTGCCAGCAGTTTTTCCGGGACTAGCGGGATCGGAGAGACCCAGTACTTC
CASSFSGTSGIGETQYF
>.|TRBV7-9|TRBJ2-2|TRBD2
TGTGCCAGCAGCTTAGAATCGGGACTAGCGGGACCCGGGGAGCTGTTTTTT
CASSLESGLAGPGELFF
>.|TRBV5-1|TRBJ1-5|TRBD1
TGCGCCAGCAGCTTGAGTTCAGGGGGCAACCAGCCCCAGCATTTT
CASSLSSGGNQPQHF
>.|TRBV30|TRBJ2-3|.
TGTGCCTGGACCCGCCCAGACACAGATACGCAGTATTTT
CAWTRPDTDTQYF
>.|TRBV5-6|TRBJ2-6|TRBD1
TGTGCCAGCAGCTTGGGGACAGGGGGCTCTGGGGCCAACGTCCTGACTTTC
CASSLGTGGSGANVLTF
>.|TRBV6-5|TRBJ2-7|.
TGTGCCAGCAGTTACTCGCTGACAGCCCCCTACGAGCAGTACTTC
CASSYSLTAPYEQYF
>.|TRBV5-1|TRBJ1-1|.
TGCGCCAGCAGCTTGGGGGGGTTCACTGAAGCTTTCTTT
CASSLGGFTEAFF
>.|TRBV5-1|TRBJ1-4|.
TGCGCCAGCAGCTTGGTTGGGGGGCGAGCAACTAATGAAAAACTGTTTTTT
CASSLVGGRATNEKLFF
>.|TRBV6-5|TRBJ1-6|TRBD1
TGTGCCAGCAGTTACTACGGGACAGGGGGGAATTCACCCCTCCACTTT
CASSYYGTGGNSPLHF
>.|TRBV3-1/TRBV3-2|TRBJ1-3|.
TGTGCCAGCAGCCACCGCCAAAACACCATATATTTT
CASSHRQNTIYF